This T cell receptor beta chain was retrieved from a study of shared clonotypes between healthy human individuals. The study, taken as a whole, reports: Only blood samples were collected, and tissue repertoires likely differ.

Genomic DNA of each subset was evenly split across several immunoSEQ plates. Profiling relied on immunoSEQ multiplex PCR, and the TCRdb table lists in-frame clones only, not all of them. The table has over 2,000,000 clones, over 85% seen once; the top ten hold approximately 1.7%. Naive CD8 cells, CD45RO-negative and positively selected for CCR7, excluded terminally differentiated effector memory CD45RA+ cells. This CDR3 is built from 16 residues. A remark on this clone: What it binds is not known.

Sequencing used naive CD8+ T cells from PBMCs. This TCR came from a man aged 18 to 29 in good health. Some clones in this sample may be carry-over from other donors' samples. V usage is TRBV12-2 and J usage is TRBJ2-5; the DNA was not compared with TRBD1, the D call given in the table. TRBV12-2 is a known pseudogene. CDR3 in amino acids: CASRLYIQGLQETQYF. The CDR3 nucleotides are TGTGCAAGTCGCCTATACATACAGGGCCTCCAAGAGACCCAGTACTTC.